These T cell receptor beta chains were read from a single sample in a study of blood T cell repertoires in COVID-19. Assay: immunoSEQ multiplex PCR; the TCRdb copy retains only in-frame clones and omits some. Of about 59,000 clones in the sample, 79% were seen once. The sequenced material came from peripheral blood. The receptors originated from a man in his fifties or sixties with acute or convalescent COVID-19. CDR3s include the opening cysteine and the closing phenylalanine or tryptophan. Fields, in order: CDR3 protein, J gene, clone size, V gene. Size tells how often a clone was seen (once, few, many) or the class of an expanded clone, and some rows leave it out.

CDR3aa: CASSQDSVQGGQPQHF
j_gene: TRBJ1-5
abundance: once
v_gene: TRBV3-1/TRBV3-2

CDR3aa: CASSQLLAGEGEQFF
j_gene: TRBJ2-1
abundance: NA
v_gene: TRBV3-1/TRBV3-2

CDR3aa: CASSLSMNTEAFF
j_gene: TRBJ1-1
abundance: NA
v_gene: TRBV11-3

CDR3aa: CASREETSGRGELFF
j_gene: TRBJ2-2
abundance: NA
v_gene: TRBV19

CDR3aa: CASSLGQGYGYTF
j_gene: TRBJ1-2
abundance: NA
v_gene: TRBV9

CDR3aa: CASSLAAGRSGYTF
j_gene: TRBJ1-2
abundance: NA
v_gene: TRBV5-6

CDR3aa: CASPGPRRGSGVYEQYF
j_gene: TRBJ2-7
abundance: NA
v_gene: TRBV28

CDR3aa: CASSRGELAGGKETQYF
j_gene: TRBJ2-5
abundance: NA
v_gene: TRBV7-9

CDR3aa: CASSLEGGQPQHF
j_gene: TRBJ1-5
abundance: NA
v_gene: TRBV27

CDR3aa: CASSRPGTGDYEQYF
j_gene: TRBJ2-7
abundance: NA
v_gene: TRBV5-6

CDR3aa: CASSQGGTGGGYTF
j_gene: TRBJ1-2
abundance: NA
v_gene: TRBV14

CDR3aa: CASSVEGDYSYNEQFF
j_gene: TRBJ2-1
abundance: few
v_gene: TRBV2

CDR3aa: CASSPNRGRTEAFF
j_gene: TRBJ1-1
abundance: NA
v_gene: TRBV28

CDR3aa: CASSPLWLGQWGGDTEAFF
j_gene: TRBJ1-1
abundance: NA
v_gene: TRBV18

CDR3aa: CASSLDRAYGYTF
j_gene: TRBJ1-2
abundance: few
v_gene: TRBV28

CDR3aa: CASSSRVILNTIYF
j_gene: TRBJ1-3
abundance: NA
v_gene: TRBV7-8

CDR3aa: CASSPAPGAEAFF
j_gene: TRBJ1-1
abundance: NA
v_gene: TRBV11-3

CDR3aa: CASSLDTPNYGYTF
j_gene: TRBJ1-2
abundance: NA
v_gene: TRBV5-1

CDR3aa: CASSLSGTENTGELFF
j_gene: TRBJ2-2
abundance: NA
v_gene: TRBV5-1

CDR3aa: CASSQRDRDSPLHF
j_gene: TRBJ1-6
abundance: NA
v_gene: TRBV4-2

CDR3aa: CASSEARGVYGYTF
j_gene: TRBJ1-2
abundance: NA
v_gene: TRBV10-2

CDR3aa: CASSLDSNTEAFF
j_gene: TRBJ1-1
abundance: NA
v_gene: TRBV2

CDR3aa: CASSPTGNSSPLHF
j_gene: TRBJ1-6
abundance: NA
v_gene: TRBV19

CDR3aa: CASRPSGSETQYF
j_gene: TRBJ2-5
abundance: NA
v_gene: TRBV12-3/TRBV12-4

CDR3aa: CASSESLNSPLHF
j_gene: TRBJ1-6
abundance: few
v_gene: TRBV2

CDR3aa: CASSLKGTSGSRGNEQFF
j_gene: TRBJ2-1
abundance: NA
v_gene: TRBV7-6

CDR3aa: CASSQGLAGGDEQFF
j_gene: TRBJ2-1
abundance: NA
v_gene: TRBV19

CDR3aa: CATKPGASGNYEQYF
j_gene: TRBJ2-7
abundance: NA
v_gene: TRBV7-2

CDR3aa: CAISGGGGTDTQYF
j_gene: TRBJ2-3
abundance: few
v_gene: TRBV10-3

CDR3aa: CASSYPAGQGEQYF
j_gene: TRBJ2-7
abundance: NA
v_gene: TRBV6-2/TRBV6-3

CDR3aa: CASSRLAGANTGELFF
j_gene: TRBJ2-2
abundance: once
v_gene: TRBV3-1/TRBV3-2

CDR3aa: CASSQDGGGPHGYTF
j_gene: TRBJ1-2
abundance: NA
v_gene: TRBV14

CDR3aa: CASSFGQGGSGQYF
j_gene: TRBJ2-7
abundance: NA
v_gene: TRBV7-8

CDR3aa: CAVRRGVGWGYTF
j_gene: TRBJ1-2
abundance: NA
v_gene: TRBV6-5

CDR3aa: CASSTTERAGTEAFF
j_gene: TRBJ1-1
abundance: few
v_gene: TRBV11-2

CDR3aa: CASSLESATGADTQYF
j_gene: TRBJ2-3
abundance: once
v_gene: TRBV7-2

CDR3aa: CASSIGLAGGFFNQPQHF
j_gene: TRBJ1-5
abundance: NA
v_gene: TRBV19

CDR3aa: CASSIRLAGEGSEQFF
j_gene: TRBJ2-1
abundance: NA
v_gene: TRBV5-1

CDR3aa: CASSLSRDRTNTEAFF
j_gene: TRBJ1-1
abundance: NA
v_gene: TRBV5-6

CDR3aa: CASTNRVEPQHF
j_gene: TRBJ1-5
abundance: NA
v_gene: TRBV2

CDR3aa: CASEGGGQDYGYTF
j_gene: TRBJ1-2
abundance: NA
v_gene: TRBV6-5

CDR3aa: CASSLLGDNGYTF
j_gene: TRBJ1-2
abundance: NA
v_gene: TRBV27

CDR3aa: CASSLLINSETQYF
j_gene: TRBJ2-5
abundance: few
v_gene: TRBV27

CDR3aa: CASSQRESIPEAFF
j_gene: TRBJ1-1
abundance: NA
v_gene: TRBV4-2

CDR3aa: CASSFQGDQPQHF
j_gene: TRBJ1-5
abundance: NA
v_gene: TRBV5-6

CDR3aa: CATSDYSGRLYNEQFF
j_gene: TRBJ2-1
abundance: NA
v_gene: TRBV24-1

CDR3aa: CASSPTGATVDEQFF
j_gene: TRBJ2-1
abundance: NA
v_gene: TRBV7-3

CDR3aa: CATRTSGYYEQYF
j_gene: TRBJ2-7
abundance: NA
v_gene: TRBV6-5

CDR3aa: CASNKGQLVADTQYF
j_gene: TRBJ2-3
abundance: NA
v_gene: TRBV5-1

CDR3aa: CASRGLGGTLGNEQYF
j_gene: TRBJ2-7
abundance: NA
v_gene: TRBV10-3

CDR3aa: CASSRSVATEAFF
j_gene: TRBJ1-1
abundance: NA
v_gene: TRBV5-1